This T cell receptor (beta chain) was recovered during a study of T cells in Graves' hyperthyroidism and ophthalmopathy. Study-level findings and limits: It was a median approximately 6 months before onset that the model predicted ophthalmopathy. Ophthalmopathy and stable hyperthyroidism were separated by a 13 V-J model.

This clonotype was counted only a few times. Antigen specificity is unknown. Researchers defined stable Graves' hyperthyroidism as no ophthalmopathy progression within 18 months. Amplification targeted TCR beta CDR3 regions from RNA transcripts. Carried out on the TCR CDR3, a first-round RT-PCR used the HTBI primer set. Each CDR3 protein gets one entry after TCRdb re-called the multiplex PCR reads with MiXCR. The table has around 450,000 distinct CDR3 sequences, about 13% seen once; the top ten hold 5.3%. Looked up from germline, CDR1 is MDHEN and CDR2 is SYDVKM. This CDR3 has 15 amino acids. V dropped 5 bases and J dropped 4; count of bases not matched to a gene: 8.

Sequencing was performed on blood. The clonotype originates from a woman aged 18-29 years with Graves' hyperthyroidism. V is TRBV28 and J is TRBJ1-2; TRBD1 agrees at 9 bases. CDR3 in amino acids: CASSGTGRGSYGYTF. DNA of the CDR3: TGTGCCAGCAGTGGGACAGGGAGGGGTAGCTATGGCTACACCTTC.